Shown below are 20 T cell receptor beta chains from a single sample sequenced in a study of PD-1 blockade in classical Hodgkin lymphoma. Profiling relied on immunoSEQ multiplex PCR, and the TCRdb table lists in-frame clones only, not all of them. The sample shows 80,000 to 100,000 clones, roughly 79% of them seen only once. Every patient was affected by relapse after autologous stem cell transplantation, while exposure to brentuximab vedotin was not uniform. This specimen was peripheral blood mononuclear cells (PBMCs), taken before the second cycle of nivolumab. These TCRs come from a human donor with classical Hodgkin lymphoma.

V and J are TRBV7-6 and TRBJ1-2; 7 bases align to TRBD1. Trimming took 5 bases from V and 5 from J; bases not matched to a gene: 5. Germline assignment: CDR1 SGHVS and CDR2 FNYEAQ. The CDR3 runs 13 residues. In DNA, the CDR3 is TGTGCCAGCAGCCCGGGACAGCTATATGGCTACACCTTC. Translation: CASSPGQLYGYTF.

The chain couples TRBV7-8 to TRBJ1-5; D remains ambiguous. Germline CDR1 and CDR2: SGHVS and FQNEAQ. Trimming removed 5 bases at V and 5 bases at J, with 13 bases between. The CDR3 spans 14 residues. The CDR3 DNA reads TGTGCCAGCAGCCTCGGGCCAACTCATCAGCCCCAGCATTTT. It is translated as CASSLGPTHQPQHF. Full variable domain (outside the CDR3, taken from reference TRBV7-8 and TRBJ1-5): GAGVSQSPRYKVAKRGQDVALRCDPISGHVSLFWYQQALGQGPEFLTYFQNEAQLDKSGLPSDRFFAERPEGSVSTLKIQRTQQEDSAVYLCASSLGPTHQPQHFGDGTRLSIL.

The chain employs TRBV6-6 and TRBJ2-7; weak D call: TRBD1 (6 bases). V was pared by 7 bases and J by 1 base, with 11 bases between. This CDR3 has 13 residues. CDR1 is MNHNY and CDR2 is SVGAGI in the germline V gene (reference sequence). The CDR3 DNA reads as TGTGCCAGCACGGAAGGGGGTTCCTACGAGCAGTACTTC. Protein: CASTEGGSYEQYF.

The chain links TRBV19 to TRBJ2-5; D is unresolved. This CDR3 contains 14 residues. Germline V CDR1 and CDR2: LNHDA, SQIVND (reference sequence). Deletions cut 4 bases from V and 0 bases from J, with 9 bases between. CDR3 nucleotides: TGTGCCAGTAGTACCTCAAAGTACCAAGAGACCCAGTACTTC. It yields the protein CASSTSKYQETQYF.

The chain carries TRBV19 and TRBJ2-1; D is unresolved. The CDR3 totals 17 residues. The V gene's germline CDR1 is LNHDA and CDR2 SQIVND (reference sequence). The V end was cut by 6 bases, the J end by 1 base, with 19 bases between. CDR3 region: CASRPRRSFWSYNEQFF. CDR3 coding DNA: TGTGCCAGTAGACCTCGGAGAAGCTTTTGGTCCTACAATGAGCAGTTCTTC.

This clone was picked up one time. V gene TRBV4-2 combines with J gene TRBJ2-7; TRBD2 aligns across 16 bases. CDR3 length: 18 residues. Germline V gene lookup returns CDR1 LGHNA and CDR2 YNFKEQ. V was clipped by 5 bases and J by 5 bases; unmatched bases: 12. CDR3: CASSRGGTSGRAANEQYF. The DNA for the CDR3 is TGTGCCAGCAGCAGGGGTGGGACTAGCGGGAGGGCCGCCAACGAGCAGTACTTC.

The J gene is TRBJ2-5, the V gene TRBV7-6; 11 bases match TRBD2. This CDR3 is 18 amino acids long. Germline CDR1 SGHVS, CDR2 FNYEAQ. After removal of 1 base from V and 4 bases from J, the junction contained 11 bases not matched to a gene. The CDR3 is CASSLVLAGAEGPETQYF. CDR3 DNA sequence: TGTGCCAGCAGCTTAGTACTAGCGGGAGCGGAGGGTCCAGAGACCCAGTACTTC. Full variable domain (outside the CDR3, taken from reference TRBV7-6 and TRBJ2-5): GAGVSQSPRYKVTKRGQDVALRCDPISGHVSLYWYRQALGQGPEFLTYFNYEAQQDKSGLPNDRFSAERPEGSISTLTIQRTEQRDSAMYRCASSLVLAGAEGPETQYFGPGTRLLVL.

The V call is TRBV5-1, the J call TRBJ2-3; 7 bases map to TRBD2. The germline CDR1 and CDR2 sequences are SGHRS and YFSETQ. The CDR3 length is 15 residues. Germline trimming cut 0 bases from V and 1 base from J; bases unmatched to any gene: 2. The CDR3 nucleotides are TGCGCCAGCAGCTTGGATGCGGGAGGCACAGATACGCAGTATTTT. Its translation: CASSLDAGGTDTQYF.

CDR3 bases: TGTGCCAGCAGCTCCGACGGGACAGGACCCTACAATGAGCAGTTCTTC. Its translation: CASSSDGTGPYNEQFF. The chain is built from TRBV7-2 and TRBJ2-1; TRBD1 matches at 8 bases. The CDR3 is 16 residues long. J was trimmed by 2 bases and V by 4 bases; bases with no gene match: 7. In germline, CDR1 is SGHTA, CDR2 FQGNSA.

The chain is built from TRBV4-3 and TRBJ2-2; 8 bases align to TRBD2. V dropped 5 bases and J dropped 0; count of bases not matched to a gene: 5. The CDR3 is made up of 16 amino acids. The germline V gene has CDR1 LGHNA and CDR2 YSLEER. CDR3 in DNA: TGCGCCAGCAGCTTCGGACTAGCCGCGAACACCGGGGAGCTGTTTTTT. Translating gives CASSFGLAANTGELFF.

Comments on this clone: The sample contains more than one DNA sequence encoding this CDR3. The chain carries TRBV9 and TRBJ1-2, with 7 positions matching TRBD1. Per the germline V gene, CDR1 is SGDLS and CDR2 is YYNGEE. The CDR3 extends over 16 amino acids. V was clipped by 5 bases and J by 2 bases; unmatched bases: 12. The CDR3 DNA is TGTGCCAGCAGTTTAAACCACAGGGGAGGGAACTATGGCTACACCTTC. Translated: CASSLNHRGGNYGYTF.

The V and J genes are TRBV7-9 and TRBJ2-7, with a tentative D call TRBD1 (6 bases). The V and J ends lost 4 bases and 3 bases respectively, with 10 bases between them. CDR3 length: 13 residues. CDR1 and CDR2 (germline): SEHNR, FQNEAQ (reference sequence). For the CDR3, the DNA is TGTGCCAGCAGCTACGGGGACATCTACGAGCAGTACTTC. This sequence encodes CASSYGDIYEQYF. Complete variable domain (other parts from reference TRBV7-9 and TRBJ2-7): DTGVSQNPRHKITKRGQNVTFRCDPISEHNRLYWYRQTLGQGPEFLTYFQNEAQLEKSRLLSDRFSAERPKGSFSTLEIQRTEQGDSAMYLCASSYGDIYEQYFGPGTRLTVT.

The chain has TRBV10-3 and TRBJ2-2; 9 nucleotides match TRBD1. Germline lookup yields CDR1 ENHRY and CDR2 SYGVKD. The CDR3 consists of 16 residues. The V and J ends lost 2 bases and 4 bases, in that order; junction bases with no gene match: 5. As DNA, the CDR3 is TGTGCCATCAGTGAGCTCGGGACAGGGACCACCGGGGAGCTGTTTTTT. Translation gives CAISELGTGTTGELFF.

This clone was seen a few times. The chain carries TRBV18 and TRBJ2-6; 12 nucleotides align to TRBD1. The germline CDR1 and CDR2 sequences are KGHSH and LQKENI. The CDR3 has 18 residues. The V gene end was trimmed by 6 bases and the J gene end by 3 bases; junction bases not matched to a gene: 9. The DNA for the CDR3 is TGTGCCAGCTCGCCAACCGGGACAGGGGGCGGTGGGGCCAACGTCCTGACTTTC. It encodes CASSPTGTGGGGANVLTF.

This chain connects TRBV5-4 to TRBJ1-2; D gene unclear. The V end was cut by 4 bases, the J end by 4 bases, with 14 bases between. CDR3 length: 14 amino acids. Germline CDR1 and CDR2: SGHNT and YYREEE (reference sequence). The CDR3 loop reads CASSQKGPSYGYTF. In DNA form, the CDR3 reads TGTGCCAGCAGCCAAAAGGGTCCTTCCTATGGCTACACCTTC.

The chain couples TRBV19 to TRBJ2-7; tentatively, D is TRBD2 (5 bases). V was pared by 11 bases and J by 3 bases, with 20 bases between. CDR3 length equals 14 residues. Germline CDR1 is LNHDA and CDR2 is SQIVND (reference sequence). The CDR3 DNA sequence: TGTGCCTCCAGCACCGGATCGGGAAGCTACGAGCAGTACTTC. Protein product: CASSTGSGSYEQYF.

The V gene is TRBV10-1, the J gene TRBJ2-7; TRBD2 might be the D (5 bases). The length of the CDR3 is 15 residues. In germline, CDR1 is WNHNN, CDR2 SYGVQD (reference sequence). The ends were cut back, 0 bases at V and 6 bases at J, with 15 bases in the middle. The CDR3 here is CASSESGGPVGEQYF. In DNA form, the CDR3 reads TGCGCCAGCAGTGAGTCGGGCGGGCCAGTAGGCGAGCAGTACTTC.

The CDR3, as DNA: TGTGCCAGCAGCGCTGGAGCTAACTATGGCTACACCTTC. This codes for CASSAGANYGYTF. The V gene is TRBV7-8, the J gene TRBJ1-2; no firm D call. This CDR3 spans 13 amino acids. From germline, CDR1 is SGHVS and CDR2 FQNEAQ. The V end lost 5 bases, the J end lost 0 bases, and 7 bases lay between the germline ends.

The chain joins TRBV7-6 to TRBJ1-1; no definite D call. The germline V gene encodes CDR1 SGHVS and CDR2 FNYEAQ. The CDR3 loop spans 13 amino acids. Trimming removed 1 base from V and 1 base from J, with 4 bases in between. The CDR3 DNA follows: TGTGCCAGCAGCTTAGTCGAGAACACTGAAGCTTTCTTT. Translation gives CASSLVENTEAFF.

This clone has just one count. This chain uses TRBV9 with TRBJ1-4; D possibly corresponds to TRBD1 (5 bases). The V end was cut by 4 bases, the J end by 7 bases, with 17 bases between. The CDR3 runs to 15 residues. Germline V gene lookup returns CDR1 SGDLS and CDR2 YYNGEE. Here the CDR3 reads CASSPTEGVGEKLFF. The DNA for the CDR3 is TGTGCCAGCAGCCCGACCGAAGGGGTGGGTGAAAAACTGTTTTTT.